The subject of this entry is one TCR beta chain. The source of the sample is a study of brain T cells in children with intractable seizures. Germline CDR1 MDHEN, CDR2 SYDVKM. V was clipped by 6 bases and J by 6 bases, with 12 bases between them. CDR3 length: 13 amino acids. TCRdb's copy holds only in-frame clones and misses some; the assay was immunoSEQ multiplex PCR. The table lists fewer than 80,000 clones, around 96% of them singletons, with around 0.4% in the top ten. Source: peripheral blood, taken at surgery. The chain carries TRBV28 and TRBJ1-5; D is undetermined. The sequence came from a boy under three years old with focal cortical dysplasia and intractable seizures. CDR3 region: CASREMGSQPQHF. In DNA, the CDR3 is TGTGCCAGCAGGGAAATGGGAAGTCAGCCCCAGCATTTT.